This TCR beta chain came from a study of vaccination and CD4 T cells after COVID-19. Scientists ran DNA taken from cultured CD4+ T cells through the Oncomine TCR Beta short-read assay for sequencing. Each CDR3 protein is one row after TCRdb ran MiXCR on the PCR reads. The sample comprises some 19,000 distinct CDR3 sequences, about 59% of which are singletons, and around 6% rests with the top ten. V gave up 0 bases and J gave up 0 bases; unmatched junction bases: 15. Looked up from germline, CDR1 is DFQATT and CDR2 is SNEGSKA (reference sequence). CDR3 length: 22 residues. This clonotype was seen a handful of times. The antigen is unknown. Treatment here: approximately 9-day PBMC culture with coronavirus spike peptide pools or control peptides (ViraFEST assay).

The V call is TRBV20-1, the J call TRBJ2-1; 15 bases line up with TRBD2. Sequenced input: CD4+ T cells from blood, cultured in vitro. The source is a human donor who had recovered from COVID-19. CDR3 nucleotide sequence: TGCAGTGCTAGAGATCGCAGGACTAGCGGGAGGGCTTATGGGCGCTCCTACAATGAGCAGTTCTTC. Its translation is CSARDRRTSGRAYGRSYNEQFF.